This TCR beta chain was sequenced for a study of early T cells in non-severe SARS-CoV-2 infection. In the study overall: Sequenced bulk RNA came from whole blood that was unsorted, and chains were unpaired.

cDNA molecules, individually, were tagged with unique molecular identifiers. TCRdb reprocessed the 5' RACE reads with MiXCR, giving one entry per CDR3 protein. The data contain 35,000 to 45,000 distinct CDR3 sequences, about 5.3% of them singletons. A few counts support this clonotype. V was pared by 7 bases and J by 1 base, with 20 bases between. Germline V gene lookup returns CDR1 SEHNR and CDR2 FQNEAQ (reference sequence). CDR3 length: 17 amino acids. The TCR comes from an adult who was a healthcare worker with PCR-confirmed SARS-CoV-2 infection or an uninfected control (not recorded which). V is TRBV7-9 and J is TRBJ2-1; D gene unclear. The specimen was whole blood, collected at baseline. The CDR3 DNA sequence: TGTGCCAGCACCTACTCGGACGGGCGATTTTCCTACAATGAGCAGTTCTTC. Translated: CASTYSDGRFSYNEQFF.